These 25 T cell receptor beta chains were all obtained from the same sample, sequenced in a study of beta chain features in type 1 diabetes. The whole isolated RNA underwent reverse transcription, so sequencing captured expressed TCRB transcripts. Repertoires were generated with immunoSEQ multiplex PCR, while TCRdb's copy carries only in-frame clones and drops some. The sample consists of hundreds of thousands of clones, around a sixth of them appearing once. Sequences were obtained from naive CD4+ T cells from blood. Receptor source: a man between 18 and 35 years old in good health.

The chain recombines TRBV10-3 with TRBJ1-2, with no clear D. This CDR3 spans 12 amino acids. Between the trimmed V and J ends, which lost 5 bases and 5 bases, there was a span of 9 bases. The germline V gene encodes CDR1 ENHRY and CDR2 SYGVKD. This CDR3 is CAISPSGYGYTF. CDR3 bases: TGTGCCATCAGTCCCTCGGGTTATGGCTACACCTTC.

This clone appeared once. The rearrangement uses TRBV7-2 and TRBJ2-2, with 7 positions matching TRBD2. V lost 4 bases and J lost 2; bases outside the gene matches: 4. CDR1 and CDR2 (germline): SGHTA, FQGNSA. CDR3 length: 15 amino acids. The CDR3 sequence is CASSSGGRNTGELFF. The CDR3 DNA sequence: TGTGCCAGCAGCTCCGGGGGGAGAAACACCGGGGAGCTGTTTTTT.

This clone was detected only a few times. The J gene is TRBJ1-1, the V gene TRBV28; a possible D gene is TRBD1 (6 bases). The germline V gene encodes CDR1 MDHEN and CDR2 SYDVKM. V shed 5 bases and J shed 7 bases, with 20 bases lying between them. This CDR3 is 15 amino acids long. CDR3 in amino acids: CASSQPQGRVGEAFF. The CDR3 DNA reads TGTGCCAGCAGTCAACCACAGGGTAGGGTCGGTGAAGCTTTCTTT.

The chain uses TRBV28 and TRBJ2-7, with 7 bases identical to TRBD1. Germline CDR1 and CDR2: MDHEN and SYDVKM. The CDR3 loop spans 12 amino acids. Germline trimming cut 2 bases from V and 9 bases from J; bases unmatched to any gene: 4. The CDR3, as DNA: TGTGCCAGCAGTTTAACAGGGGCGGCGCAGTACTTC. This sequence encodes CASSLTGAAQYF.

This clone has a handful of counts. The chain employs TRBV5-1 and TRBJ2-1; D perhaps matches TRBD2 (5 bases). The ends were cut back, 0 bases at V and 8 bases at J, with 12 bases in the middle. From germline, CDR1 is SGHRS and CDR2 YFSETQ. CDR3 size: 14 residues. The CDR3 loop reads CASSLVVGVDEQFF. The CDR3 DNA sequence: TGCGCCAGCAGCTTGGTCGTCGGGGTAGATGAGCAGTTCTTC.

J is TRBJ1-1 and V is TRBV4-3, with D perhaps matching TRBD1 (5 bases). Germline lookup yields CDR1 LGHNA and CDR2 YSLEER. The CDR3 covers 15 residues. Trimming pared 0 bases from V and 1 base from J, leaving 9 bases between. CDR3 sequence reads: CASSQEPTGNTEAFF. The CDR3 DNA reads TGCGCCAGCAGCCAAGAACCTACAGGGAACACTGAAGCTTTCTTT.

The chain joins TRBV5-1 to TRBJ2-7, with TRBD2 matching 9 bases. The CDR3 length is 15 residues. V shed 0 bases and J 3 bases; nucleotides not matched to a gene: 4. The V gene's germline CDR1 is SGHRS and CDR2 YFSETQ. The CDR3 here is CASSLVSGGNYEQYF. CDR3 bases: TGCGCCAGCAGCTTGGTCAGCGGGGGGAACTACGAGCAGTACTTC.

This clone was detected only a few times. The CDR3 sequence: CASSSSEIRPTLNTEAFF. CDR3 in DNA: TGTGCCAGCAGTTCCAGCGAAATCAGACCGACACTGAACACTGAAGCTTTCTTT. The chain has TRBV28 and TRBJ1-1; D is ambiguous. CDR3 size: 18 residues. Trimming took 4 bases from V and 0 from J, leaving 21 bases between them. Germline lookup yields CDR1 MDHEN and CDR2 SYDVKM.

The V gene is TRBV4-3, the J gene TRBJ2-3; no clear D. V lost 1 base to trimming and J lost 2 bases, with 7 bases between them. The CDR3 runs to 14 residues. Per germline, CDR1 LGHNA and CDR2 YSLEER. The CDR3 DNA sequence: TGCGCCAGCAGCCAAGGACCCGACACAGATACGCAGTATTTT. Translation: CASSQGPDTDTQYF.

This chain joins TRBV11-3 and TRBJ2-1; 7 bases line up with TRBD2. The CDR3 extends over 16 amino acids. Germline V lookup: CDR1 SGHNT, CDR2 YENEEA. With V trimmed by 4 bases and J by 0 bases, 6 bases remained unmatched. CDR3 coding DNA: TGTGCCAGCAGCTCGCCAGGCGGGAGCTCCTACAATGAGCAGTTCTTC. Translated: CASSSPGGSSYNEQFF.

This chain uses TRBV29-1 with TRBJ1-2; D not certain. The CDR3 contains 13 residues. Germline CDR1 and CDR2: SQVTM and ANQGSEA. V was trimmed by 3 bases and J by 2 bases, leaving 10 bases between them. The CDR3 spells CSVDPPENYGYTF. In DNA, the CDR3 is TGCAGCGTTGATCCCCCCGAGAACTATGGCTACACCTTC.

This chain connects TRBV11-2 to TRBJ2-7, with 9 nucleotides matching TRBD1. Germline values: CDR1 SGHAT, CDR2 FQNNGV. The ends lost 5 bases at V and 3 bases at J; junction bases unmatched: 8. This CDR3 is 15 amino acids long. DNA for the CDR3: TGTGCCAGCAGCAAACCGGGACAGGGCAACTACGAGCAGTACTTC. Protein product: CASSKPGQGNYEQYF. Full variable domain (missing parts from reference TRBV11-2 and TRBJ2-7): EAGVAQSPRYKIIEKRQSVAFWCNPISGHATLYWYQQILGQGPKLLIQFQNNGVVDDSQLPKDRFSAERLKGVDSTLKIQPAKLEDSAVYLCASSKPGQGNYEQYFGPGTRLTVT.

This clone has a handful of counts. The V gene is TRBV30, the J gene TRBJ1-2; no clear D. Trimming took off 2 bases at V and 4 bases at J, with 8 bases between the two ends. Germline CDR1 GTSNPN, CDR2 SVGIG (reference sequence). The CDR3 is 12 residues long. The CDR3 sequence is CAWSPGLYGYTF. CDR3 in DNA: TGTGCCTGGAGTCCAGGACTCTATGGCTACACCTTC.

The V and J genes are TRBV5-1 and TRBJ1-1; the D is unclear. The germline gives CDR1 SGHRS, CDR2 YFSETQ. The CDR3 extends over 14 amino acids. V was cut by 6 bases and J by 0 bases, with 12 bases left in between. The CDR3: CASTLQYMNTEAFF. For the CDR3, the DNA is TGCGCCAGCACCCTCCAATACATGAACACTGAAGCTTTCTTT.

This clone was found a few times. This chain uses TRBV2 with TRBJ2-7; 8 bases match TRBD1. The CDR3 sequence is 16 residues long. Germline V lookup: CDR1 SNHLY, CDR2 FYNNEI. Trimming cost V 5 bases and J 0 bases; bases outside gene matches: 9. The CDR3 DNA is TGTGCCAGCAGTCACTCGGACAGGGTCAGCTCCTACGAGCAGTACTTC. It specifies CASSHSDRVSSYEQYF.

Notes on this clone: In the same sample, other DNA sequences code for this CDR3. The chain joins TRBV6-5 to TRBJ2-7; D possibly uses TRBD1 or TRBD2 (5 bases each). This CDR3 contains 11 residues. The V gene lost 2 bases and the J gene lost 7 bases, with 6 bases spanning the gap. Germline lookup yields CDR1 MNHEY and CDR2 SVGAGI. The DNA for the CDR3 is TGTGCCAGCAGTTACGGGGGAGAGCAGTACTTC. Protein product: CASSYGGEQYF.

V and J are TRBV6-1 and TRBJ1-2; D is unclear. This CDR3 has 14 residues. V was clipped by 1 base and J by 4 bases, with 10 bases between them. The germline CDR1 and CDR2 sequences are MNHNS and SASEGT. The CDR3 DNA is TGTGCCAGCAGTGAAGGTGTAGGGCTCTATGGCTACACCTTC. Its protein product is CASSEGVGLYGYTF.

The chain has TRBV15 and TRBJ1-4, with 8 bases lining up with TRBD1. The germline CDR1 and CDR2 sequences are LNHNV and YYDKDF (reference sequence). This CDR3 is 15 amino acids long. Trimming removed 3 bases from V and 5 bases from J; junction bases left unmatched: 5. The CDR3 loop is CATSRNRGMNEKLFF. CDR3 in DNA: TGTGCCACCAGCAGGAACAGGGGGATGAATGAAAAACTGTTTTTT.

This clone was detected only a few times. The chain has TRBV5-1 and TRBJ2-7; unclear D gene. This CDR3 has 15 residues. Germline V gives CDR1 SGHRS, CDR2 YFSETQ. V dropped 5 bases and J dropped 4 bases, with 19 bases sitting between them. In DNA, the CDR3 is TGCGCCAGCAGGGCCCGTCCCTCCGGTGGGTACGAGCAGTACTTC. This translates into CASRARPSGGYEQYF.

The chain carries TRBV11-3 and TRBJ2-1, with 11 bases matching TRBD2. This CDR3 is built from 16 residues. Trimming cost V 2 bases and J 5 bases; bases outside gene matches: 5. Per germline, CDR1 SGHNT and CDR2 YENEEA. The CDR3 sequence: CASSLLGLAGDNEQFF. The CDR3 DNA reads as TGTGCCAGCAGCTTACTTGGACTAGCGGGCGACAATGAGCAGTTCTTC. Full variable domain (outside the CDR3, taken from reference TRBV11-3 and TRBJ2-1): EAGVVQSPRYKIIEKKQPVAFWCNPISGHNTLYWYLQNLGQGPELLIRYENEEAVDDSQLPKDRFSAERLKGVDSTLKIQPAELGDSAVYLCASSLLGLAGDNEQFFGPGTRLTVL.

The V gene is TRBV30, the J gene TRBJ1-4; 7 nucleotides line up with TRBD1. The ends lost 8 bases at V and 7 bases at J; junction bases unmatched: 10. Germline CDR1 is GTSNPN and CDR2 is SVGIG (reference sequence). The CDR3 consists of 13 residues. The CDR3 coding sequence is TGTGCCCGACAGGGACAGTCGACTGAAAAACTGTTTTTT. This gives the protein CARQGQSTEKLFF.

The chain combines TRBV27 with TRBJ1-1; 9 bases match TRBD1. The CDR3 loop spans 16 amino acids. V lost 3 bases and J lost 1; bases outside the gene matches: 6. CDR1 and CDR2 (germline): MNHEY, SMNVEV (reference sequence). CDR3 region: CASSFLQGARNTEAFF. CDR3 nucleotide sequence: TGTGCCAGCAGTTTCCTACAGGGGGCAAGGAACACTGAAGCTTTCTTT.

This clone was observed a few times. The CDR3 bases are TGTGCCAGTAGTATGAGGGGACAAATTAGACTCACAGATACGCAGTATTTT. This encodes CASSMRGQIRLTDTQYF. The chain employs TRBV19 and TRBJ2-3; D might be TRBD1 (6 bases). This CDR3 contains 17 residues. Germline-derived CDR1 and CDR2 are LNHDA and SQIVND (reference sequence). Trimming cost V 3 bases and J 2 bases, with 18 bases left between them. The full variable domain, in which reference TRBV19 and TRBJ2-3 provide the parts outside the CDR3, is DGGITQSPKYLFRKEGQNVTLSCEQNLNHDAMYWYRQDPGQGLRLIYYSQIVNDFQKGDIAEGYSVSREKKESFPLTVTSAQKNPTAFYLCASSMRGQIRLTDTQYFGPGTRLTVL.

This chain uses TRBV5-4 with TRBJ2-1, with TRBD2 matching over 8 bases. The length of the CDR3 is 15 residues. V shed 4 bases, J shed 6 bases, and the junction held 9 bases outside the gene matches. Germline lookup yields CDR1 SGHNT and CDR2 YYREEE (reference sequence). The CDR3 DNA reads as TGTGCCAGCAGCCGGCCGGGACTAGAGATCAATGAGCAGTTCTTC. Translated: CASSRPGLEINEQFF. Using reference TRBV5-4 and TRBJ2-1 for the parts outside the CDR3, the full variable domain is ETGVTQSPTHLIKTRGQQVTLRCSSQSGHNTVSWYQQALGQGPQFIFQYYREEENGRGNFPPRFSGLQFPNYSSELNVNALELDDSALYLCASSRPGLEINEQFFGPGTRLTVL.

DNA for the CDR3: TGTGCCAGTAGGCCACAGGGCATTGTTGAGCTGTTTTTT. Translated: CASRPQGIVELFF. The J gene is TRBJ2-2, the V gene TRBV19; D may be TRBD1 (6 bases). Trimming stripped 6 bases from V and 11 bases from J, with 16 bases between. Germline CDR1 and CDR2: LNHDA and SQIVND (reference sequence). The CDR3 spans 13 residues.